The 4 T cell receptor beta chains given below trace back to one sample, sequenced in a study of blood T cell repertoires in COVID-19. The repertoire was sequenced with immunoSEQ multiplex PCR; TCRdb's copy has only in-frame clones and lacks some. The data contain approximately 220,000 clones, roughly 80% of them singletons. Sequenced sample: peripheral blood. These receptors were collected from a woman in her forties with active or convalescent COVID-19.

This clone was detected only a few times. The chain couples TRBV29-1 to TRBJ2-6, with D hard to call. The germline CDR1 and CDR2 sequences are SQVTM and ANQGSEA. V dropped 6 bases and J dropped 1 base, with 4 bases sitting between them. CDR3 size: 12 residues. CDR3 protein: CSVPSGANVLTF. CDR3 sequence (DNA): TGCAGCGTCCCTTCTGGGGCCAACGTCCTGACTTTC.

The chain combines TRBV29-1 with TRBJ1-3; D not resolved. Germline V gene sequence: CDR1 SQVTM, CDR2 ANQGSEA. The CDR3 has 12 residues. V gave up 1 base and J gave up 5 bases, with 6 bases separating them. The CDR3 DNA reads as TGCAGCGTTGAAGGCGCTAGAAACACCATATATTTT. This translates into CSVEGARNTIYF.

The chain links TRBV11-2 to TRBJ1-2; TRBD1 matches 8 bases. The junction had 6 bases not matched to a gene; V was cut back by 5 bases and J by 4 bases. CDR1 is SGHAT, CDR2 FQNNGV, per germline. The CDR3 is 14 amino acids. The CDR3 region has the DNA TGTGCCAGCAGCCTAGGACAGGGCGGCTATGGCTACACCTTC. Protein product: CASSLGQGGYGYTF.

The rearrangement joins TRBV5-1 to TRBJ2-7; TRBD1 might be the D (6 bases). The CDR3 loop spans 15 amino acids. V lost 7 bases, J lost 7 bases, and 24 bases lay in between. Germline V gene lookup returns CDR1 SGHRS and CDR2 YFSETQ. The CDR3 DNA reads TGCGCCAGCGGAGCCGAACAGGGAACCCTCGGGGAGCAGTACTTC. Translating it yields CASGAEQGTLGEQYF.